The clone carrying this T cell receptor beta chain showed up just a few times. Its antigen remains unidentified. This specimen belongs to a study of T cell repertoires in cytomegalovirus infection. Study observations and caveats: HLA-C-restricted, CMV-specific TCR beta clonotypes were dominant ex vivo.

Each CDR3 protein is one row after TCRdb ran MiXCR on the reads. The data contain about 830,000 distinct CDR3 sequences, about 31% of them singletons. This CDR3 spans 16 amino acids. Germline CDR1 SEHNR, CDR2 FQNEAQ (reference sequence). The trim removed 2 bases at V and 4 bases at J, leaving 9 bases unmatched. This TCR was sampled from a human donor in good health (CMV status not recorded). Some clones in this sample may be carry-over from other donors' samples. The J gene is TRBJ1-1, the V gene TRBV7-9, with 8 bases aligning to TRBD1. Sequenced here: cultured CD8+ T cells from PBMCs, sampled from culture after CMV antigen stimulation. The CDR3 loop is CASSLPRQGLITEAFF. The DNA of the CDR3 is TGTGCCAGCAGCTTACCCCGACAGGGGTTGATCACTGAAGCTTTCTTT.